These 30 T cell receptor beta chains were all obtained from the same sample, sequenced in a study of PD-L1 blockade in urothelial cancer. Using immunoSEQ multiplex PCR, the repertoire was profiled, and TCRdb retains in-frame clones only, with some absent. The table records 70,000 or so clones, 85% to 90% of them present only once. Time point of the sample: pretreatment peripheral blood. Sequenced material: PBMCs, taken around atezolizumab (anti-PD-L1) treatment. The receptors stem from a man in his 70s with urothelial cancer.

This clone was counted between two and nine times. This rearrangement joins TRBV5-6 to TRBJ1-1, with no clear D. The V and J ends lost 1 base and 0 bases respectively, with 4 bases between them. Germline-derived CDR1 and CDR2 are SGHDT and YYEEEE. The CDR3 has 13 amino acids. The CDR3 protein is CASSLTLNTEAFF. The CDR3 DNA reads as TGTGCCAGCAGCTTGACATTGAACACTGAAGCTTTCTTT.

This chain uses TRBV9 with TRBJ2-3, with TRBD2 identical over 13 bases. Germline CDR1 SGDLS, CDR2 YYNGEE. The CDR3 is 21 residues long. Trimming took 4 bases from V and 1 from J; bases not matched to a gene: 18. The CDR3 DNA sequence: TGTGCCAGCAGCCTTCGAACCGGGACTAGCGGGACGTTCGTGGGCACAGATACGCAGTATTTT. This encodes CASSLRTGTSGTFVGTDTQYF. Together with reference TRBV9 and TRBJ2-3, the CDR3 gives the full variable domain: DSGVTQTPKHLITATGQRVTLRCSPRSGDLSVYWYQQSLDQGLQFLIQYYNGEERAKGNILERFSAQQFPDLHSELNLSSLELGDSALYFCASSLRTGTSGTFVGTDTQYFGPGTRLTVL.

This clone has just a few counts. The rearrangement uses TRBV4-1 and TRBJ1-5; D ambiguous. Germline V gene sequence: CDR1 MGHRA, CDR2 YSYEKL. This CDR3 comprises 13 residues. V lost 0 bases and J lost 9, with 9 bases in between. The CDR3 nucleotides are TGCGCCAGCAGCCAAGATCCGGGTAGGCCCCAGCATTTT. Translation gives CASSQDPGRPQHF.

In DNA form, the CDR3 reads TGTGCCAGCAGGAGTGGGCCCATCAACTGGGACATTCAGTACTTC. It specifies CASRSGPINWDIQYF. The chain couples TRBV11-2 to TRBJ2-4, with D uncertain. The CDR3 has 15 residues. With 6 bases removed from V and 8 bases from J, the gap between germline ends came to 20 bases. Germline CDR1 is SGHAT and CDR2 is FQNNGV. Filled out from reference TRBV11-2 and TRBJ2-4, the complete variable domain reads EAGVAQSPRYKIIEKRQSVAFWCNPISGHATLYWYQQILGQGPKLLIQFQNNGVVDDSQLPKDRFSAERLKGVDSTLKIQPAKLEDSAVYLCASRSGPINWDIQYFGAGTRLSVL.

The chain combines TRBV5-1 with TRBJ1-4; tentatively, D is TRBD1 (5 bases). From germline, CDR1 is SGHRS and CDR2 YFSETQ. Trimming shortened V by 5 bases and J by 5 bases, and 10 bases separated the two germline ends. This CDR3 region has 13 residues. The CDR3 DNA reads TGCGCCAGCAGAGGGGTTCCCAATGAAAAACTGTTTTTT. Residues: CASRGVPNEKLFF.

The chain links TRBV28 to TRBJ1-5; a weak D match, TRBD1 (6 bases). V lost 5 bases, J lost 7 bases, and 15 bases lay in between. Germline loops: CDR1 MDHEN, CDR2 SYDVKM. This CDR3 comprises 14 residues. The CDR3, as DNA: TGTGCCAGCAGTCAAGAAGGGGGTCGACAGCCCCAGCATTTT. As protein: CASSQEGGRQPQHF.

The rearrangement uses TRBV28 and TRBJ1-3, with D hard to call. Per germline, CDR1 MDHEN and CDR2 SYDVKM. The V end was cut by 5 bases, the J end by 0 bases, with 8 bases between. The CDR3 has 14 amino acids. This CDR3 reads CASSPAGSGNTIYF. DNA of the CDR3: TGTGCCAGCAGTCCGGCGGGCTCTGGAAACACCATATATTTT.

V gene TRBV10-3 combines with J gene TRBJ1-5; 9 bases agree with TRBD1. This CDR3 region has 15 residues. J lost 1 base, V lost 2 bases, and 0 bases had no gene match. From germline, CDR1 is ENHRY and CDR2 SYGVKD. CDR3 sequence: CAISEGQGSNQPQHF. DNA for the CDR3: TGTGCCATCAGTGAGGGACAGGGGAGCAATCAGCCCCAGCATTTT.

Written as DNA, the CDR3 is TGTGCCAGTAGTATGGACAGGGCAGCCCTGCGGCATAGTGAATTGGCCAAAAACATTCAGTACTTC. Translating gives CASSMDRAALRHSELAKNIQYF. The chain is built from TRBV19 and TRBJ2-4, with 8 bases that match TRBD1. The CDR3 loop spans 22 amino acids. Germline CDR1 reads LNHDA; CDR2 reads SQIVND (reference sequence). The V gene end was trimmed by 3 bases and the J gene end by 1 base; junction bases not matched to a gene: 23.

This chain uses TRBV11-3 with TRBJ2-1; TRBD2 agrees at 7 bases. The germline V gene has CDR1 SGHNT and CDR2 YENEEA. V shed 5 bases and J 5 bases; nucleotides not matched to a gene: 12. This CDR3 region has 16 residues. The CDR3 coding sequence is TGTGCCAGCAGCCCTGGGGGTAGCGGGCCAAACAATGAGCAGTTCTTC. Translating gives CASSPGGSGPNNEQFF.

The rearrangement joins TRBV5-4 to TRBJ2-7; D possibly corresponds to TRBD1 (6 bases). V lost 2 bases and J 2 bases, leaving 8 bases between the germline ends. The CDR3 extends over 13 amino acids. Germline values: CDR1 SGHNT, CDR2 YYREEE (reference sequence). Here the CDR3 DNA reads TGTGCCAGCAGCTTAGACAGGCCCTACGAGCAGTACTTC. Residues: CASSLDRPYEQYF. Full variable domain (outside the CDR3, taken from reference TRBV5-4 and TRBJ2-7): ETGVTQSPTHLIKTRGQQVTLRCSSQSGHNTVSWYQQALGQGPQFIFQYYREEENGRGNFPPRFSGLQFPNYSSELNVNALELDDSALYLCASSLDRPYEQYFGPGTRLTVT.

This sequence joins TRBV29-1 and TRBJ2-1; D might be TRBD2 (7 bases). V lost 3 bases to trimming and J lost 10 bases, with 13 bases between them. The CDR3 extends over 12 amino acids. CDR1 is SQVTM, CDR2 ANQGSEA, per germline. The CDR3 protein is CSVDGGAREQFF. The CDR3 DNA reads TGCAGCGTTGATGGGGGGGCGAGAGAGCAGTTCTTC.

The chain combines TRBV7-9 with TRBJ2-5; D not certain. V lost 4 bases, J lost 5 bases, and 11 bases lay in between. This CDR3 has 13 residues. The germline V gene encodes CDR1 SEHNR and CDR2 FQNEAQ (reference sequence). DNA of the CDR3: TGTGCCAGCAGCTCATCGGGTCGGGAGACCCAGTACTTC. Protein: CASSSSGRETQYF. Full variable domain (rest looked up from reference TRBV7-9 and TRBJ2-5): DTGVSQNPRHKITKRGQNVTFRCDPISEHNRLYWYRQTLGQGPEFLTYFQNEAQLEKSRLLSDRFSAERPKGSFSTLEIQRTEQGDSAMYLCASSSSGRETQYFGPGTRLLVL.

V is TRBV5-4 and J is TRBJ2-5; weak D call: TRBD1 (6 bases). V lost 4 bases and J 4 bases, leaving 23 bases between the germline ends. The CDR3 spans 17 residues. Per germline, CDR1 SGHNT and CDR2 YYREEE (reference sequence). In nucleotides, the CDR3 is TGTGCCAGCAGCCTCAACAGGGCAGGACGCCACGGAGAGACCCAGTACTTC. Residues: CASSLNRAGRHGETQYF.

The chain recombines TRBV13 with TRBJ2-7; D is unclear. Trimming left V 5 bases short and J 2 bases short, with 10 bases between. The CDR3 sequence is 13 residues long. In germline, CDR1 is PRHDT, CDR2 FYEKMQ (reference sequence). The CDR3 coding sequence is TGTGCCAGCAGCCTAAATCAGGCCTACGAGCAGTACTTC. Translation gives CASSLNQAYEQYF.

The rearrangement joins TRBV19 to TRBJ1-2; D is possibly TRBD1 (5 bases). V was cut by 5 bases and J by 5 bases, with 9 bases left in between. Germline-derived CDR1 and CDR2 are LNHDA and SQIVND (reference sequence). This CDR3 is built from 12 residues. CDR3 loop: CASSGRVYGYTF. The CDR3 region has the DNA TGTGCCAGTAGTGGCAGGGTTTATGGCTACACCTTC. Complete variable domain (other parts from reference TRBV19 and TRBJ1-2): DGGITQSPKYLFRKEGQNVTLSCEQNLNHDAMYWYRQDPGQGLRLIYYSQIVNDFQKGDIAEGYSVSREKKESFPLTVTSAQKNPTAFYLCASSGRVYGYTFGSGTRLTVV.

The chain links TRBV6-1 to TRBJ2-1, with 11 bases fitting TRBD2. The CDR3 spans 13 residues. Germline CDR1 reads MNHNS; CDR2 reads SASEGT. V shed 6 bases and J 7 bases; nucleotides not matched to a gene: 2. The chain's CDR3 is CASRLAGGNEQFF. CDR3 coding DNA: TGTGCCAGCAGATTAGCGGGAGGGAATGAGCAGTTCTTC.

The gene calls are TRBV5-8 and TRBJ2-1, with 13 bases lining up with TRBD2. The CDR3 consists of 14 residues. Per the germline V gene, CDR1 is SGHTS and CDR2 is YDEGEE. J gave up 9 bases and V 4 bases, and 4 bases lay outside the gene matches. CDR3 protein: CASSKGLAGLEQFF. CDR3 in DNA: TGTGCCAGCAGCAAGGGACTAGCGGGGCTTGAGCAGTTCTTC.

The CDR3 DNA is TGCGCCAGCAGCGACCAGGGTTACGGGGCCAACGTCCTGACTTTC. It encodes CASSDQGYGANVLTF. The V call is TRBV5-1, the J call TRBJ2-6; perhaps TRBD1 as D (5 bases). Trimming removed 4 bases from V and 4 bases from J, with 12 bases in between. Germline CDR1 SGHRS, CDR2 YFSETQ. This CDR3 contains 15 residues.

V and J are TRBV12-5 and TRBJ2-1; D unresolved. The CDR3 has 17 residues. Per the germline V gene, CDR1 is LGHNT and CDR2 is FRNRAP. V was pared by 0 bases and J by 4 bases, with 16 bases between. CDR3 nucleotides: TGTGCTAGTGGTTTGGTACGCCTGGCCGGGTCTTACAATGAGCAGTTCTTC. This sequence encodes CASGLVRLAGSYNEQFF.

This rearrangement joins TRBV30 to TRBJ2-7; 12 bases agree with TRBD2. The J segment lost 6 bases and the V segment lost 4 bases, leaving 7 bases of the junction unmatched. The length of the CDR3 is 14 residues. CDR1 and CDR2 from the germline V gene are GTSNPN and SVGIG (reference sequence). CDR3 coding DNA: TGTGCCTGGACTCCGGGACTAGCGGGTGGCGAGCAGTACTTC. It codes for CAWTPGLAGGEQYF.

The CDR3 loop reads CASRAQGLAGPYEQYF. CDR3 bases: TGTGCCAGCAGAGCACAGGGCCTAGCGGGACCCTACGAGCAGTACTTC. The rearrangement joins TRBV28 to TRBJ2-7, with TRBD2 identical over 9 bases. The CDR3 contains 16 residues. CDR1 and CDR2 from the germline V gene are MDHEN and SYDVKM. V shed 6 bases and J 2 bases; nucleotides not matched to a gene: 11.

The count of this clone is one. V usage is TRBV28 and J usage is TRBJ1-5; D gene unclear. V lost 2 bases, J lost 9 bases, and 14 bases lay in between. The germline gives CDR1 MDHEN, CDR2 SYDVKM. CDR3 size: 14 residues. The CDR3 spells CASSLESGSRPQHF. The CDR3 nucleotides read TGTGCCAGCAGTTTAGAGTCGGGGAGCAGGCCCCAGCATTTT.

The chain combines TRBV7-2 with TRBJ2-5; TRBD2 matches 14 bases. Germline trimming cut 1 base from V and 5 bases from J; bases unmatched to any gene: 6. From germline, CDR1 is SGHTA and CDR2 FQGNSA. This CDR3 is built from 17 residues. The CDR3 DNA sequence: TGTGCCAGCAGCTTAGTGACTAGCGGGAGGGCCTCGGAGACCCAGTACTTC. Translation: CASSLVTSGRASETQYF. The full variable domain, rest sourced from reference TRBV7-2 and TRBJ2-5, is GAGVSQSPSNKVTEKGKDVELRCDPISGHTALYWYRQSLGQGLEFLIYFQGNSAPDKSGLPSDRFSAERTGGSVSTLTIQRTQQEDSAVYLCASSLVTSGRASETQYFGPGTRLLVL.

The rearrangement joins TRBV11-2 to TRBJ2-7, with TRBD1 matching over 9 bases. The V and J ends lost 2 bases and 5 bases, in that order; junction bases with no gene match: 4. This CDR3 is 14 amino acids long. Germline-derived CDR1 and CDR2 are SGHAT and FQNNGV. The CDR3 is CASSLIQGAHEQYF. DNA of the CDR3: TGTGCCAGCAGCTTAATACAGGGGGCCCACGAGCAGTACTTC.

The J gene is TRBJ2-1, the V gene TRBV27; TRBD2 matches at 14 bases. The ends lost 6 bases at V and 6 bases at J; junction bases unmatched: 4. The CDR3 covers 15 residues. The V gene's germline CDR1 is MNHEY and CDR2 SMNVEV (reference sequence). CDR3 loop: CASSQGLAGVNEQFF. The DNA of the CDR3 is TGTGCCAGCAGCCAGGGACTAGCGGGAGTCAATGAGCAGTTCTTC.

This clone was detected only a few times. V usage is TRBV5-1 and J usage is TRBJ2-1; 9 bases are shared with TRBD2. Trimming took 4 bases from V and 8 from J; bases not matched to a gene: 19. The CDR3 extends over 18 amino acids. Germline values: CDR1 SGHRS, CDR2 YFSETQ. CDR3: CASSAGSYSGRLVYEQFF. DNA of the CDR3: TGCGCCAGCAGCGCGGGCTCCTATAGCGGGAGATTGGTCTATGAGCAGTTCTTC. The variable domain in full, completed from reference TRBV5-1 and TRBJ2-1, reads KAGVTQTPRYLIKTRGQQVTLSCSPISGHRSVSWYQQTPGQGLQFLFEYFSETQRNKGNFPGRFSGRQFSNSRSEMNVSTLELGDSALYLCASSAGSYSGRLVYEQFFGPGTRLTVL.

The chain joins TRBV6-6 to TRBJ1-4, with D possibly being TRBD1 (5 bases). The CDR3 contains 16 residues. V gave up 6 bases and J gave up 2 bases, with 16 bases separating them. Germline V gene sequence: CDR1 MNHNY, CDR2 SVGAGI (reference sequence). In DNA, the CDR3 is TGTGCCAGCAGCCCCGGGGGAACCCGCACTAATGAAAAACTGTTTTTT. Translating it yields CASSPGGTRTNEKLFF.

V is TRBV6-5 and J is TRBJ1-1; D unclear. V shed 5 bases and J shed 4 bases, with 14 bases lying between them. Per germline, CDR1 MNHEY and CDR2 SVGAGI. The CDR3 contains 14 residues. The CDR3 bases are TGTGCCAGCAGTACCACTCACCTCCTCACTGAAGCTTTCTTT. Residues: CASSTTHLLTEAFF.

The rearrangement links TRBV9 to TRBJ2-1; a possible D gene is TRBD2 (5 bases). Trimming took 0 bases from V and 8 from J, leaving 15 bases between them. CDR3 length: 15 residues. In germline, CDR1 is SGDLS, CDR2 YYNGEE. The CDR3 DNA is TGTGCCAGCAGCGTAGGGGGAGTCGGTCGGCATGAGCAGTTCTTC. It translates to CASSVGGVGRHEQFF.